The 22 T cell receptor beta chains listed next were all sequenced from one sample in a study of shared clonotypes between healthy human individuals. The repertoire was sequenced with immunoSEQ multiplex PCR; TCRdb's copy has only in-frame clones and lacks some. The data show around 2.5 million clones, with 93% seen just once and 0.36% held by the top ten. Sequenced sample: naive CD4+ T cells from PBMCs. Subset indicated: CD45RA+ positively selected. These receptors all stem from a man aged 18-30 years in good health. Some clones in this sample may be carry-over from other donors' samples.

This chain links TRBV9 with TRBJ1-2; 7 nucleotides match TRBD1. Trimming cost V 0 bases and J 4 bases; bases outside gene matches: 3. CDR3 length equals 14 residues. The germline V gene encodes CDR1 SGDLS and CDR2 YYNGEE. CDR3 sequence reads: CASSVGRGPYGYTF. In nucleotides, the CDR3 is TGTGCCAGCAGCGTAGGGAGGGGGCCCTATGGCTACACCTTC.

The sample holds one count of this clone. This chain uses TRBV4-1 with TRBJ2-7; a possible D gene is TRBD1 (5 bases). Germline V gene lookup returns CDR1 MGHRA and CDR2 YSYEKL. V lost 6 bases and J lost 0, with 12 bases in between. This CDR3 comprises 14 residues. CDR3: CASSKQDYSYEQYF. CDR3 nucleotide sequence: TGCGCCAGCAGTAAACAGGATTACTCCTACGAGCAGTACTTC.

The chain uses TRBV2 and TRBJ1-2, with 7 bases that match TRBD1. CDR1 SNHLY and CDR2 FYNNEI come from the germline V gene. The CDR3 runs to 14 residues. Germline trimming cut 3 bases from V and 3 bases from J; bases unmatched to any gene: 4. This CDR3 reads CASSEAGGYYGYTF. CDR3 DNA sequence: TGTGCCAGCAGTGAGGCAGGGGGTTACTATGGCTACACCTTC.

The CDR3 region has the DNA TGTGCCAGCAGTTATGGGTATGGGTACGAGCAGTACTTC. Residues: CASSYGYGYEQYF. The rearrangement links TRBV6-6 to TRBJ2-7; D not certain. CDR3 size: 13 residues. The germline V gene encodes CDR1 MNHNY and CDR2 SVGAGI (reference sequence). The V and J ends lost 3 bases and 4 bases respectively, with 10 bases between them.

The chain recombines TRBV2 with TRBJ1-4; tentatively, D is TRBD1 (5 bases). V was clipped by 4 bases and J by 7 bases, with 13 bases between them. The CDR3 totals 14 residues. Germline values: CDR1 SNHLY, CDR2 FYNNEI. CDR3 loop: CASSAGGWGEKLFF. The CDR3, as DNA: TGTGCCAGCAGTGCCGGGGGTTGGGGTGAAAAACTGTTTTTT.

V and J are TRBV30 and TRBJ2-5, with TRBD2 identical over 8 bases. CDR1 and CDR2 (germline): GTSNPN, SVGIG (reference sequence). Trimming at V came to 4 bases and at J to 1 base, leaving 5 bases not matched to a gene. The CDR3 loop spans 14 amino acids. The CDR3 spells CAWTSGPRQETQYF. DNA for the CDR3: TGTGCCTGGACTAGCGGGCCGCGCCAAGAGACCCAGTACTTC.

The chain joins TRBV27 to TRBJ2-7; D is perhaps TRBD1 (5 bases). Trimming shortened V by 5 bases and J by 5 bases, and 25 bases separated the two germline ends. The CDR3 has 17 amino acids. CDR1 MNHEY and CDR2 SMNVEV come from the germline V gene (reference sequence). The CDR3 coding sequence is TGTGCCAGCAGTCGCCGCAACACAGGATATAGTTCCAACGAGCAGTACTTC. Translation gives CASSRRNTGYSSNEQYF.

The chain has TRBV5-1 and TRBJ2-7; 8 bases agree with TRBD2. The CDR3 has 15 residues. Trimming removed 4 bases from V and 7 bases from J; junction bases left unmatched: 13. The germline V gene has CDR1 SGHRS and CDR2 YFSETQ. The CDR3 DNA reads TGCGCCAGCAGCCACGGGACCTCGGGAGGGGTGGAGCAGTACTTC. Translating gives CASSHGTSGGVEQYF. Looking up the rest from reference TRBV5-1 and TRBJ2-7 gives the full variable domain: KAGVTQTPRYLIKTRGQQVTLSCSPISGHRSVSWYQQTPGQGLQFLFEYFSETQRNKGNFPGRFSGRQFSNSRSEMNVSTLELGDSALYLCASSHGTSGGVEQYFGPGTRLTVT.

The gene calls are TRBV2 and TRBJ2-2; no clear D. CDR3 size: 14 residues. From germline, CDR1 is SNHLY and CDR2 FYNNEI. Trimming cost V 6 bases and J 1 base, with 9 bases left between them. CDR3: CASRDDWNTGELFF. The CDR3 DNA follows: TGTGCCAGCAGAGACGACTGGAACACCGGGGAGCTGTTTTTT.

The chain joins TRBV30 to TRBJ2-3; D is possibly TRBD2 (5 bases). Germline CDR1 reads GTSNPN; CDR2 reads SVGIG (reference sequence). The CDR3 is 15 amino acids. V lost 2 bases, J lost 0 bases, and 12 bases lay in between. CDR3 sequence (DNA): TGTGCCTGGAGTATCCCACGGGGTAGCACAGATACGCAGTATTTT. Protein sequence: CAWSIPRGSTDTQYF.

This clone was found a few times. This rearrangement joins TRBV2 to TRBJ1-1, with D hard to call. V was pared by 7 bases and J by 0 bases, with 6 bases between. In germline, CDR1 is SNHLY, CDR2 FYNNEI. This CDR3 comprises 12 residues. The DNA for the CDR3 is TGTGCCAGCATTTCCATGAACACTGAAGCTTTCTTT. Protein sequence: CASISMNTEAFF. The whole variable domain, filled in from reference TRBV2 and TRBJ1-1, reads EPEVTQTPSHQVTQMGQEVILRCVPISNHLYFYWYRQILGQKVEFLVSFYNNEISEKSEIFDDQFSVERPDGSNFTLKIRSTKLEDSAMYFCASISMNTEAFFGQGTRLTVV.

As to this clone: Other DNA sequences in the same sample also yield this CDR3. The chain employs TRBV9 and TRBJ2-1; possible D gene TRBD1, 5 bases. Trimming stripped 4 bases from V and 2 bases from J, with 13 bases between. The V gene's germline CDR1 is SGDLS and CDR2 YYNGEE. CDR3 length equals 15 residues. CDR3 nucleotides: TGTGCCAGCAGCCCCCGGCAGGGTACCTACAATGAGCAGTTCTTC. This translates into CASSPRQGTYNEQFF.

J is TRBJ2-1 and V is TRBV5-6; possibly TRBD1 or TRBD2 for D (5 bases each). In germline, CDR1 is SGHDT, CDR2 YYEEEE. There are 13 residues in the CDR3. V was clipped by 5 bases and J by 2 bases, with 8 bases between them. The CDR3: CASRWGTYNEQFF. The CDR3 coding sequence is TGTGCCAGCAGGTGGGGGACCTACAATGAGCAGTTCTTC.

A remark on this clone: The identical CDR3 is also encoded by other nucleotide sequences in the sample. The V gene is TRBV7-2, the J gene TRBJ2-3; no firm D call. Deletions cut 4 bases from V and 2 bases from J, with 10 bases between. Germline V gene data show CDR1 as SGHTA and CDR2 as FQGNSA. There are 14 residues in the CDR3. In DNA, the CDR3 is TGTGCCAGCAGCTCCCGGCGGTCCACAGATACGCAGTATTTT. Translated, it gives CASSSRRSTDTQYF.

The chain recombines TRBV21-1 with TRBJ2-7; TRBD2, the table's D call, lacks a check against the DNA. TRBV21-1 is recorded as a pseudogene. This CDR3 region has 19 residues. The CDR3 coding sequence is TGTGCCAGCAGCAAAGGAGTGGTGGCGGGACTAGCGGATTACTACGAGCAGTACTTC. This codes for CASSKGVVAGLADYYEQYF.

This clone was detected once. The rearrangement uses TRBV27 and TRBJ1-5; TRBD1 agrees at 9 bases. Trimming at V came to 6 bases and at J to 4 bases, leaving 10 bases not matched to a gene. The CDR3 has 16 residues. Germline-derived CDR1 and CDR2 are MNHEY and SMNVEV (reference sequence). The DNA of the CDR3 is TGTGCCAGCAGGCTAAGCGGGACAGGGAGGAATCAGCCCCAGCATTTT. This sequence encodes CASRLSGTGRNQPQHF.

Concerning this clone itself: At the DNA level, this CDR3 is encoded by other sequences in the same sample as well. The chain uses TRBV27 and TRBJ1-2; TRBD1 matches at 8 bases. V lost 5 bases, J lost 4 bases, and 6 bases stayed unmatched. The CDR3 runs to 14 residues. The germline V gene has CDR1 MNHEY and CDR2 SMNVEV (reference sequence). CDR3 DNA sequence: TGTGCCAGCAGTCCCCGACAGGGGACCTATGGCTACACCTTC. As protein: CASSPRQGTYGYTF.

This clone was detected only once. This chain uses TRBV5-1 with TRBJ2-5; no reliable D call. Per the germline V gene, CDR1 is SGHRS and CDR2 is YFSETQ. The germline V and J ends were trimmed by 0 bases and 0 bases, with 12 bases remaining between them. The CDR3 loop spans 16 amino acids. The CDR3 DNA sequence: TGCGCCAGCAGCTTGGAGAACTGGCGGTACCAAGAGACCCAGTACTTC. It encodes CASSLENWRYQETQYF. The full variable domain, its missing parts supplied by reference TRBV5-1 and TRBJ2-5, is KAGVTQTPRYLIKTRGQQVTLSCSPISGHRSVSWYQQTPGQGLQFLFEYFSETQRNKGNFPGRFSGRQFSNSRSEMNVSTLELGDSALYLCASSLENWRYQETQYFGPGTRLLVL.

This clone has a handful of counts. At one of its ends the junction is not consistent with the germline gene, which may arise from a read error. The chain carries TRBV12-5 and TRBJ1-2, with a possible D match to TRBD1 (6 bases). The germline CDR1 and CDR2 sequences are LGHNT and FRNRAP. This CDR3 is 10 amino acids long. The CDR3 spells CASGLNRADF. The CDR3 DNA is TGTGCTAGTGGCCTGAACAGGGCCGACTTC.

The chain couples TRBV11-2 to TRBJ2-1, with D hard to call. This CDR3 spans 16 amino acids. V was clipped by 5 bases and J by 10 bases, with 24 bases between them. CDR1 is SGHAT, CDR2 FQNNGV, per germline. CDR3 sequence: CASSPGGSITLKEQFF. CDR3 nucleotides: TGTGCCAGCAGCCCGGGTGGGTCCATAACGCTAAAGGAGCAGTTCTTC.

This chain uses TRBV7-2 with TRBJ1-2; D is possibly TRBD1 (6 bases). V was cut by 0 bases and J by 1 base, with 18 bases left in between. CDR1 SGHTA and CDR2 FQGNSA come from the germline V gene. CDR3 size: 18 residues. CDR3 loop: CASSLALAEDSLNYGYTF. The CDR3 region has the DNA TGTGCCAGCAGCTTAGCGCTGGCAGAGGACAGCCTTAACTATGGCTACACCTTC.

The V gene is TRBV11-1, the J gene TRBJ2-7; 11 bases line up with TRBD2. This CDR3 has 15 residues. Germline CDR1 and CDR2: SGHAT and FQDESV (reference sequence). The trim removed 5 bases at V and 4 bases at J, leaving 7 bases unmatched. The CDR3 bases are TGTGCCAGCAGCCTAACGACTAGCGGGACGTACGAGCAGTACTTC. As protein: CASSLTTSGTYEQYF. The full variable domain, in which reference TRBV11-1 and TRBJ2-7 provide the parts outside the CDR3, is EAEVAQSPRYKITEKSQAVAFWCDPISGHATLYWYRQILGQGPELLVQFQDESVVDDSQLPKDRFSAERLKGVDSTLKIQPAELGDSAMYLCASSLTTSGTYEQYFGPGTRLTVT.